A single sample is the source of the 27 T cell receptor beta chains below, sequenced in a study of shared clonotypes between healthy human individuals. Assay used: immunoSEQ multiplex PCR; TCRdb lists only in-frame clones, some missing. This table has approximately 640,000 clones, about 90% appearing once. Sample: memory CD8+ T cells from PBMCs. Subset of the sample: CD45RO+ cells pooled with CCR7-negative TemRA cells. Receptor source: a man aged 18 to 29 in good health. Some clones in this sample may be carry-over from other donors' samples.

This sequence joins TRBV5-1 and TRBJ2-7, with a weak D call TRBD1 (5 bases). V was clipped by 0 bases and J by 2 bases, with 9 bases between them. CDR3 length equals 14 residues. The germline CDR1 and CDR2 sequences are SGHRS and YFSETQ. The CDR3 DNA reads TGCGCCAGCAGCTTGGGGCAGGGCCCCTACGAGCAGTACTTC. It encodes CASSLGQGPYEQYF. The full variable domain, in which reference TRBV5-1 and TRBJ2-7 provide the parts outside the CDR3, is KAGVTQTPRYLIKTRGQQVTLSCSPISGHRSVSWYQQTPGQGLQFLFEYFSETQRNKGNFPGRFSGRQFSNSRSEMNVSTLELGDSALYLCASSLGQGPYEQYFGPGTRLTVT.

V is TRBV11-2 and J is TRBJ2-7; 11 bases are shared with TRBD1. The CDR3 sequence is 15 residues long. Germline-derived CDR1 and CDR2 are SGHAT and FQNNGV. Losses at the gene ends were 5 bases for V and 3 bases for J; bases not matched to a gene: 6. The CDR3 loop reads CASSQKGTGGYEQYF. The CDR3 DNA is TGTGCCAGCAGCCAAAAGGGGACAGGGGGCTACGAGCAGTACTTC. Full variable domain (outside the CDR3, taken from reference TRBV11-2 and TRBJ2-7): EAGVAQSPRYKIIEKRQSVAFWCNPISGHATLYWYQQILGQGPKLLIQFQNNGVVDDSQLPKDRFSAERLKGVDSTLKIQPAKLEDSAVYLCASSQKGTGGYEQYFGPGTRLTVT.

The V gene is TRBV11-2, the J gene TRBJ2-5, with D perhaps matching TRBD1 (5 bases). The DNA end is more similar to TRBJ2-7, so the J call may be wrong. CDR1 is SGHAT and CDR2 is FQNNGV in the germline V gene. The CDR3 contains 17 residues. The CDR3 region is CASSLDTRVRGTYEQYF. DNA for the CDR3: TGTGCCAGCAGCTTGGATACCAGGGTAAGAGGAACCTACGAGCAGTACTTC.

This clone was seen a few times. Distinct nucleotide sequences in the sample also encode this CDR3. The rearrangement uses TRBV29-1 and TRBJ2-7; D not certain. Germline V gene lookup returns CDR1 SQVTM and CDR2 ANQGSEA. V was pared by 4 bases and J by 3 bases, with 7 bases between. This CDR3 comprises 11 residues. This CDR3 reads CSVVSSYEQYF. CDR3 DNA: TGCAGCGTTGTATCCAGCTACGAGCAGTACTTC.

This rearrangement joins TRBV19 to TRBJ1-5; no clear D. This CDR3 region has 16 residues. Germline CDR1 is LNHDA and CDR2 is SQIVND (reference sequence). Trimming removed 3 bases at V and 3 bases at J, with 15 bases between. Here the CDR3 reads CASSMGYGPSNQPQHF. As DNA, the CDR3 is TGTGCCAGTAGTATGGGATACGGCCCGTCCAATCAGCCCCAGCATTTT.

The V and J genes are TRBV7-9 and TRBJ2-6, with 10 bases aligning to TRBD1. The CDR3 runs 17 residues. Unmatched junction bases numbered 5, after V lost 5 bases and J lost 1 base. Germline CDR1 and CDR2: SEHNR and FQNEAQ (reference sequence). CDR3 bases: TGTGCCAGCAGCCGACAGGGGGCCCAATCTGGGGCCAACGTCCTGACTTTC. This translates into CASSRQGAQSGANVLTF. The variable domain in full, completed from reference TRBV7-9 and TRBJ2-6, reads DTGVSQNPRHKITKRGQNVTFRCDPISEHNRLYWYRQTLGQGPEFLTYFQNEAQLEKSRLLSDRFSAERPKGSFSTLEIQRTEQGDSAMYLCASSRQGAQSGANVLTFGAGSRLTVL.

The chain carries TRBV19 and TRBJ1-5, with unresolved D. V was trimmed by 8 bases and J by 6 bases, leaving 20 bases between them. Per the germline V gene, CDR1 is LNHDA and CDR2 is SQIVND (reference sequence). The CDR3 consists of 15 residues. The CDR3 spells CASLEYIGVRQPQHF. The CDR3 DNA reads TGTGCCAGTCTTGAGTACATCGGGGTGCGTCAGCCCCAGCATTTT.

The rearrangement joins TRBV4-2 to TRBJ2-1; 8 bases match TRBD2. This CDR3 region has 18 residues. The V gene's germline CDR1 is LGHNA and CDR2 YNFKEQ. The V gene end was trimmed by 4 bases and the J gene end by 0 bases; junction bases not matched to a gene: 11. This CDR3 is CASSPRASGLSSYNEQFF. The CDR3 coding sequence is TGTGCCAGCAGCCCCCGGGCTAGCGGGCTGAGCTCCTACAATGAGCAGTTCTTC.

The gene calls are TRBV4-1 and TRBJ2-1, with no clear D. V shed 2 bases and J shed 9 bases, with 11 bases lying between them. Germline CDR1 is MGHRA and CDR2 is YSYEKL. The length of the CDR3 is 13 residues. CDR3 bases: TGCGCCAGCAGCCAATCCACATTTGGTGAGCAGTTCTTC. The encoded protein is CASSQSTFGEQFF.

This chain uses TRBV29-1 with TRBJ2-1; D may be TRBD1 (5 bases). Trimming removed 7 bases from V and 9 bases from J, with 16 bases in between. Germline loops: CDR1 SQVTM, CDR2 ANQGSEA. This CDR3 region has 12 residues. CDR3 coding DNA: TGCAGCGCCCCTAATCAGGGCAGTGAGCAGTTCTTC. Protein product: CSAPNQGSEQFF.

This chain connects TRBV29-1 to TRBJ2-3; 12 nucleotides agree with TRBD2. V was pared by 3 bases and J by 0 bases, with 1 base of the junction left unmatched. This CDR3 comprises 15 residues. Germline lookup yields CDR1 SQVTM and CDR2 ANQGSEA. The CDR3 DNA reads TGCAGCGTTGATGGGACTAGCGGGAGCACAGATACGCAGTATTTT. Protein: CSVDGTSGSTDTQYF.

The chain couples TRBV7-9 to TRBJ1-4; 8 bases agree with TRBD1. Germline lookup yields CDR1 SEHNR and CDR2 FQNEAQ (reference sequence). Unmatched junction bases numbered 16, after V lost 3 bases and J lost 7 bases. The CDR3 sequence is 18 residues long. This CDR3 is CASSFLMGGGTGTEKLFF. The CDR3, as DNA: TGTGCCAGCAGCTTCCTCATGGGGGGCGGGACAGGCACTGAAAAACTGTTTTTT.

The chain uses TRBV13 and TRBJ2-7, with 10 positions matching TRBD1. The CDR3 consists of 15 residues. Losses at the gene ends were 4 bases for V and 1 base for J; bases not matched to a gene: 4. Germline CDR1 and CDR2: PRHDT and FYEKMQ (reference sequence). CDR3 in DNA: TGTGCCAGCAGCTCGAGGACAGGGGGATCCTACGAGCAGTACTTC. It specifies CASSSRTGGSYEQYF. Drawing the rest from reference TRBV13 and TRBJ2-7, the complete variable domain is AAGVIQSPRHLIKEKRETATLKCYPIPRHDTVYWYQQGPGQDPQFLISFYEKMQSDKGSIPDRFSAQQFSDYHSELNMSSLELGDSALYFCASSSRTGGSYEQYFGPGTRLTVT.

CDR3 coding DNA: TGCGCCAGCAGCTTGGGACTAGCGGGATCGGGGGAGCAGTACTTC. Its translation: CASSLGLAGSGEQYF. This chain connects TRBV5-1 to TRBJ2-7; 11 nucleotides line up with TRBD2. This CDR3 spans 15 amino acids. CDR1 is SGHRS, CDR2 YFSETQ, per germline. With 0 bases clipped from V and 7 bases from J, the junction kept 6 bases outside the gene matches.

The J gene is TRBJ2-7, the V gene TRBV27; 8 bases agree with TRBD2. Germline V gene data show CDR1 as MNHEY and CDR2 as SMNVEV (reference sequence). CDR3 length equals 16 residues. The V and J ends lost 4 bases and 7 bases, in that order; junction bases with no gene match: 15. The CDR3 nucleotides read TGTGCCAGCAGTTCCTGGGGGAGCGGGAGAGCGGGAGAGCAGTACTTC. It yields the protein CASSSWGSGRAGEQYF.

At least ten counts were recorded for this clone. This chain connects TRBV15 to TRBJ2-7, with a tentative D call TRBD2 (7 bases). Germline CDR1 LNHNV, CDR2 YYDKDF (reference sequence). This CDR3 spans 16 amino acids. Deletions cut 0 bases from V and 0 bases from J, with 12 bases between. The CDR3 is CATSRDGGASSYEQYF. CDR3 coding DNA: TGTGCCACCAGCAGAGATGGGGGGGCAAGCTCCTACGAGCAGTACTTC.

The chain joins TRBV5-1 to TRBJ2-2; D unclear. Germline CDR1 reads SGHRS; CDR2 reads YFSETQ. The CDR3 totals 16 residues. V was pared by 1 base and J by 1 base, with 11 bases between. CDR3 nucleotide sequence: TGCGCCAGCAGCTTGCTTAGAGGCTGGAACACCGGGGAGCTGTTTTTT. It codes for CASSLLRGWNTGELFF.

The chain combines TRBV28 with TRBJ1-2; 8 bases align to TRBD1. This CDR3 is 15 amino acids long. Germline V gives CDR1 MDHEN, CDR2 SYDVKM. V shed 3 bases, J shed 6 bases, and the junction held 9 bases outside the gene matches. The DNA of the CDR3 is TGTGCCAGCAGTTTCCAGGGGGCGCAATGGAATGGCTACACCTTC. Encoded protein: CASSFQGAQWNGYTF.

The V and J genes are TRBV10-3 and TRBJ2-5; D gene unclear. V was cut by 0 bases and J by 1 base, with 6 bases left in between. The germline CDR1 and CDR2 sequences are ENHRY and SYGVKD. The CDR3 totals 14 residues. The CDR3 DNA is TGTGCCATCAGTGAGTCGGCTACCCAAGAGACCCAGTACTTC. Its protein product is CAISESATQETQYF.

The chain joins TRBV2 to TRBJ2-3; a weak D match, TRBD2 (6 bases). The V end was cut by 6 bases, the J end by 2 bases, with 12 bases between. The CDR3 is 14 residues long. The germline V gene has CDR1 SNHLY and CDR2 FYNNEI. The CDR3 DNA reads as TGTGCCAGCAGGAGGACTACCTTCACAGATACGCAGTATTTT. This sequence encodes CASRRTTFTDTQYF.

V is TRBV7-2 and J is TRBJ2-1, with 9 bases that match TRBD1. Unmatched junction bases numbered 6, after V lost 5 bases and J lost 4 bases. The CDR3 has 15 amino acids. Germline CDR1 SGHTA, CDR2 FQGNSA. The CDR3 spells CASSIGQGIYNEQFF. Here the CDR3 DNA reads TGTGCCAGCAGCATAGGACAGGGGATTTACAATGAGCAGTTCTTC.

This chain links TRBV5-4 with TRBJ2-7; D is uncertain. The CDR3 is 12 residues long. V gave up 4 bases and J gave up 0 bases, with 5 bases separating them. Germline CDR1 SGHNT, CDR2 YYREEE (reference sequence). The CDR3 reads CASSPDSYEQYF. As DNA, the CDR3 is TGTGCCAGCAGCCCCGACTCCTACGAGCAGTACTTC.

The CDR3, as DNA: TGCGCCAGCAGCCCTAGGTCGCGGAATGAGCAGTTCTTC. Its translation is CASSPRSRNEQFF. The chain couples TRBV4-1 to TRBJ2-1; D remains ambiguous. Germline CDR1 reads MGHRA; CDR2 reads YSYEKL. The CDR3 is 13 amino acids. The ends were cut back, 4 bases at V and 7 bases at J, with 11 bases in the middle.

The chain combines TRBV28 with TRBJ2-7; D gene ambiguous. The CDR3 covers 11 residues. Between the trimmed V and J ends, which lost 4 bases and 11 bases, there was a span of 12 bases. Germline CDR1 is MDHEN and CDR2 is SYDVKM. CDR3 coding DNA: TGTGCCAGCAGTTATCCGGGCCCGGAGTACTTC. Encoded protein: CASSYPGPEYF.

The chain has TRBV7-9 and TRBJ2-1; D call uncertain. Trimming shortened V by 8 bases and J by 9 bases, and 20 bases separated the two germline ends. The CDR3 covers 14 residues. Germline V CDR1 and CDR2: SEHNR, FQNEAQ (reference sequence). CDR3 DNA: TGTGCCAGCGAACCAACCGCCGTAAGTCGTGAGCAGTTCTTC. It is translated as CASEPTAVSREQFF.

The chain combines TRBV28 with TRBJ1-2; D uncertain. Between the trimmed V and J ends, which lost 6 bases and 4 bases, there was a span of 15 bases. Germline V gene sequence: CDR1 MDHEN, CDR2 SYDVKM. The CDR3 runs to 14 residues. This chain's CDR3 is CASRPGRPSYGYTF. CDR3 nucleotide sequence: TGTGCCAGCAGGCCGGGGAGGCCCTCCTATGGCTACACCTTC.

To note about this clone: Other DNA sequences in this specimen translate into the identical CDR3. The rearrangement joins TRBV9 to TRBJ2-7, with D uncertain. This CDR3 spans 14 amino acids. Germline V gene data show CDR1 as SGDLS and CDR2 as YYNGEE. V lost 0 bases, J lost 1 base, and 8 bases lay in between. The CDR3 spells CASSVGAESYEQYF. As DNA, the CDR3 is TGTGCCAGCAGCGTAGGGGCGGAGTCCTACGAGCAGTACTTC.